One sample yielded the 13 T cell receptor beta chains listed below, sequenced in a study of T-cell reconstitution after alpha-beta-depleted transplantation in children. A TCRbeta library incorporating unique molecular identifiers was prepared. One entry per CDR3 protein results from TCRdb running MiXCR on the PCR reads. The sample includes roughly 200,000 distinct CDR3 sequences, approximately 8.4% of them seen just once. Sequencing was performed on PBMCs, mostly from graft donor cells, taken 360 days after TCRalphabeta/CD19-depleted stem cell transplant. Receptor source: a male patient aged 2 to 10 who had a stem cell transplant for acute myeloid leukemia, so the T cells may come from the graft donor.

This chain uses TRBV5-1 with TRBJ2-3; D call uncertain. With 4 bases removed from V and 2 bases from J, the gap between germline ends came to 8 bases. CDR3 size: 13 residues. Germline V CDR1 and CDR2: SGHRS, YFSETQ. CDR3 sequence (DNA): TGCGCCAGCAGCCAACTCCTCACAGATACGCAGTATTTT. Translating it yields CASSQLLTDTQYF.

This clonotype was recorded a few times. The chain has TRBV6-2 or TRBV6-3 and TRBJ2-1, with 8 bases identical to TRBD2. The CDR3 loop spans 17 amino acids. The V segment lost 4 bases and the J segment 6 bases; nucleotides outside the gene matches: 14. Germline CDR1 reads MNHEY; CDR2 reads SVGEGT. The CDR3 DNA follows: TGTGCCAGCAGTTTCTTACCAGCCGGGAGGGGGAGCAATGAGCAGTTCTTC. Translation: CASSFLPAGRGSNEQFF.

The chain links TRBV12-3 or TRBV12-4 to TRBJ1-4; D is undetermined. The V end lost 3 bases, the J end lost 5 bases, and 10 bases lay between the germline ends. The CDR3 has 14 amino acids. The CDR3 nucleotides are TGTGCCAGCAGTTTGACTCACTACAATGAAAAACTGTTTTTT. As protein: CASSLTHYNEKLFF.

This clonotype was picked up many times. The chain employs TRBV5-1 and TRBJ2-1, with 7 bases lining up with TRBD2. CDR1 and CDR2 (germline): SGHRS, YFSETQ. V was clipped by 2 bases and J by 1 base; unmatched bases: 6. The CDR3 is 16 amino acids. Written as DNA, the CDR3 is TGCGCCAGCAGCTTCTCTGTCGGGGGGTCCTACAATGAGCAGTTCTTC. Protein product: CASSFSVGGSYNEQFF.

This clonotype has ten or more counts. The chain is built from TRBV7-3 and TRBJ2-1; 8 nucleotides match TRBD2. This CDR3 contains 15 residues. V lost 1 base, J lost 9 bases, and 8 bases stayed unmatched. CDR1 and CDR2 from the germline V gene are SGHTA and FQGTGA. DNA of the CDR3: TGTGCCAGCAGCTTAAGTAGCGGGATCCAGGGTGAGCAGTTCTTC. Its protein is CASSLSSGIQGEQFF.

The rearrangement joins TRBV6-1 to TRBJ2-1; 9 bases fit TRBD2. The CDR3 consists of 15 residues. Germline CDR1 MNHNS, CDR2 SASEGT. Trimming removed 4 bases from V and 4 bases from J; junction bases left unmatched: 5. The chain's CDR3 is CASSGGRAVYNEQFF. The CDR3 region has the DNA TGTGCCAGCAGTGGCGGGAGGGCCGTGTACAATGAGCAGTTCTTC.

This clonotype has a count of ten or more. The chain combines TRBV7-9 with TRBJ2-5; tentatively, D is TRBD1 (6 bases). V was cut by 1 base and J by 1 base, with 7 bases left in between. The germline gives CDR1 SEHNR, CDR2 FQNEAQ (reference sequence). The CDR3 is made up of 14 amino acids. In DNA form, the CDR3 reads TGTGCCAGCAGCTTAGTACAGGGCCAAGAGACCCAGTACTTC. Its protein product is CASSLVQGQETQYF.

This CDR3 reads CASSLGDKPEQFF. Here the CDR3 DNA reads TGCGCCAGCAGCTTGGGGGACAAACCTGAGCAGTTCTTC. The rearrangement joins TRBV5-1 to TRBJ2-1; possibly TRBD1 for D (6 bases). CDR1 and CDR2 from the germline V gene are SGHRS and YFSETQ. This CDR3 comprises 13 residues. The V end was cut by 0 bases, the J end by 9 bases, with 10 bases between.

This clonotype has a handful of counts. The DNA of the CDR3 is TGTGCCAGCAGTGAAGCATGGGACAGCTACGAGCAGTACGTC. The encoded protein is CASSEAWDSYEQYV. The chain recombines TRBV6-1 with TRBJ2-7; TRBD1 matches at 7 bases. With V trimmed by 0 bases and J by 3 bases, 2 bases remained unmatched. The CDR3 length is 14 residues. CDR1 is MNHNS, CDR2 SASEGT, per germline.

The sample holds many counts of this clonotype. The V and J genes are TRBV27 and TRBJ2-3; D is unresolved. The germline V gene has CDR1 MNHEY and CDR2 SMNVEV (reference sequence). Trimming shortened V by 3 bases and J by 6 bases, and 10 bases separated the two germline ends. There are 13 residues in the CDR3. CDR3 in amino acids: CASSFGRGDTQYF. As DNA, the CDR3 is TGTGCCAGCAGTTTCGGGCGTGGGGATACGCAGTATTTT.

This clonotype occurred a few times. The chain joins TRBV12-3 or TRBV12-4 to TRBJ2-2; D remains unclear. The CDR3 is made up of 12 amino acids. Trimming shortened V by 7 bases and J by 4 bases, and 7 bases separated the two germline ends. The chain's CDR3 is CASTHTTGELFF. The CDR3 DNA is TGTGCCAGCACTCATACCACCGGGGAGCTGTTTTTT.

The table lists this clonotype with a few counts. The rearrangement uses TRBV6-1 and TRBJ2-1; D call uncertain. The V gene lost 6 bases and the J gene lost 4 bases, with 19 bases spanning the gap. Germline V CDR1 and CDR2: MNHNS, SASEGT. This CDR3 contains 16 residues. The CDR3 here is CASSPSLPEGYNEQFF. Written as DNA, the CDR3 is TGTGCCAGCAGCCCTTCTCTACCCGAAGGGTACAATGAGCAGTTCTTC.

This clonotype was recorded a few times. The rearrangement uses TRBV3-1 and TRBJ1-5; no reliable D call. In germline, CDR1 is LGHDT, CDR2 YNNKEL (reference sequence). V lost 2 bases, J lost 5 bases, and 10 bases lay in between. The CDR3 contains 14 residues. The CDR3 loop is CASSQRLTYQPQHF. CDR3 DNA: TGTGCCAGCAGCCAACGCCTGACCTATCAGCCCCAGCATTTT. Using reference TRBV3-1 and TRBJ1-5 for the parts outside the CDR3, the full variable domain is DTAVSQTPKYLVTQMGNDKSIKCEQNLGHDTMYWYKQDSKKFLKIMFSYNNKELIINETVPNRFSPKSPDKAHLNLHINSLELGDSAVYFCASSQRLTYQPQHFGDGTRLSIL.